This entry concerns a single T cell receptor (beta chain). The data were taken from a study of T cell responses to AZD1222 COVID-19 vaccine. Produced via immunoSEQ multiplex PCR; TCRdb's table is partial and in-frame only. Here the sample spans 85,000 to 90,000 clones, approximately 91% being singletons. The sample consisted of peripheral blood, taken on day 0 of AZD1222 vaccination. The receptor was derived from an adult in good health.

The CDR3 is CASSITSGETQYF. The DNA of the CDR3 is TGTGCCAGCAGCATCACTAGTGGGGAGACCCAGTACTTC. The rearrangement uses TRBV11-3 and TRBJ2-5; TRBD2 might be the D (5 bases). This CDR3 region has 13 residues. Between the trimmed V and J ends, which lost 5 bases and 5 bases, there was a span of 12 bases. Looked up from germline, CDR1 is SGHNT and CDR2 is YENEEA.